The T cell receptor beta chain under discussion was sequenced for a study of T cell responses to AZD1222 COVID-19 vaccine. Trimming at V came to 5 bases and at J to 7 bases, leaving 11 bases not matched to a gene. CDR1 SGHVS and CDR2 FNYEAQ come from the germline V gene. CDR3 length: 15 residues. The protocol was immunoSEQ multiplex PCR, while the TCRdb copy is restricted to in-frame clones and leaves out a portion. The sample lists 75,000 to 100,000 clones, roughly 87% occurring once. The chain employs TRBV7-6 and TRBJ1-5, with TRBD1 matching 7 bases. The source was peripheral blood, collected on day 0 of AZD1222 vaccination. The clonotype comes from an adult in good health. CDR3 residues: CASSAQQGRGQPQHF. CDR3 nucleotide sequence: TGTGCCAGCAGCGCCCAACAGGGGAGAGGACAGCCCCAGCATTTT. Full variable domain (remainder filled in from reference TRBV7-6 and TRBJ1-5): GAGVSQSPRYKVTKRGQDVALRCDPISGHVSLYWYRQALGQGPEFLTYFNYEAQQDKSGLPNDRFSAERPEGSISTLTIQRTEQRDSAMYRCASSAQQGRGQPQHFGDGTRLSIL.